This TCR beta chain was retrieved from a study of blood T cell repertoires in COVID-19. Repertoires were generated with immunoSEQ multiplex PCR, while TCRdb's copy carries only in-frame clones and drops some. The sample lists under 300,000 clones; roughly nine tenths were seen once. The V gene lost 2 bases and the J gene lost 5 bases, with 9 bases spanning the gap. This CDR3 spans 13 amino acids. Germline loops: CDR1 SEHNR, CDR2 FQNEAQ (reference sequence). This chain links TRBV7-9 with TRBJ1-1; a weak D match, TRBD1 (5 bases). The TCR originated in a woman aged 55-69 years who had recovered from COVID-19. The material sequenced was PBMCs or T cells enriched from blood (not recorded which). CDR3 DNA: TGTGCCAGCAGCTTATACGGGGGGACTGAAGCTTTCTTT. This translates into CASSLYGGTEAFF.